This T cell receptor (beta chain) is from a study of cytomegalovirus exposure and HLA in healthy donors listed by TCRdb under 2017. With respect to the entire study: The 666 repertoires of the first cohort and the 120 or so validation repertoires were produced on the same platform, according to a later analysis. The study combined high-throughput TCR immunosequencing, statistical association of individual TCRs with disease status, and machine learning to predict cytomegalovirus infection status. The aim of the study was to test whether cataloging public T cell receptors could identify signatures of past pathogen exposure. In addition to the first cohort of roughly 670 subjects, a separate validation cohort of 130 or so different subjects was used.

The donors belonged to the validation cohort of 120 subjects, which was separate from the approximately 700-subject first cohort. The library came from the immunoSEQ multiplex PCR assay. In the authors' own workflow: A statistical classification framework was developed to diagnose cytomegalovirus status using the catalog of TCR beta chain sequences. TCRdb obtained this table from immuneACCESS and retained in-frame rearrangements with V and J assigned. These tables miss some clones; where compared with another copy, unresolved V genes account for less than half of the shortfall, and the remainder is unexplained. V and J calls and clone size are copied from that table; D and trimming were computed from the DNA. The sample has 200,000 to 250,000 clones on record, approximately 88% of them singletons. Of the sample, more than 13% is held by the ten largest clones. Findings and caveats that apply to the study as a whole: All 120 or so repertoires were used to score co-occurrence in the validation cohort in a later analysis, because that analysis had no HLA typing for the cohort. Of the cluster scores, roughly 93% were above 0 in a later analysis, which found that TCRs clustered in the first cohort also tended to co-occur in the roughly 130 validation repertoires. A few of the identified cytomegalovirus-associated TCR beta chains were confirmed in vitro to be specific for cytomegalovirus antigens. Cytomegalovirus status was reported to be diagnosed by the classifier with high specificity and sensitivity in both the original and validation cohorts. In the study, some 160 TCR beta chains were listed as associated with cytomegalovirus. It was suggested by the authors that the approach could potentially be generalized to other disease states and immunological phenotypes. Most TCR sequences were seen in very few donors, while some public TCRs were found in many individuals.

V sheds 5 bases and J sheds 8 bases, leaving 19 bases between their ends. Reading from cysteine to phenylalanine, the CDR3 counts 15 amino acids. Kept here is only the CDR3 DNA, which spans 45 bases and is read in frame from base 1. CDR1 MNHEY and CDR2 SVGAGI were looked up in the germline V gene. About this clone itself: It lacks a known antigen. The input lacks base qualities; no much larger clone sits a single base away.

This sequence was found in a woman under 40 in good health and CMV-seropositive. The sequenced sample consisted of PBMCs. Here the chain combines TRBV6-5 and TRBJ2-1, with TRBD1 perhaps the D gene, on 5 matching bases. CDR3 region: CASSHRGRPVDEQFF. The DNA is TGTGCCAGCAGTCATAGGGGTCGCCCTGTGGATGAGCAGTTCTTC.